The 25 T cell receptor beta chains below all came from one sample that was sequenced in a study of T cell repertoires in cytomegalovirus infection. Their antigens are not known. TCRdb recomputed calls from the reads with MiXCR, one row per CDR3 protein. Of 750,000 to 900,000 distinct CDR3 sequences in the sample, around 29% are singletons; the top ten hold 13%. Sequencing used cultured CD8+ T cells from PBMCs, obtained from culture after CMV antigen stimulation. Receptor source: a human donor in good health (CMV status not recorded). Some clones in this sample may be carry-over from other donors' samples.

The V call is TRBV27, the J call TRBJ2-1; 9 bases are shared with TRBD2. This CDR3 has 15 residues. CDR1 and CDR2 (germline): MNHEY, SMNVEV (reference sequence). V lost 3 bases and J lost 5; bases outside the gene matches: 5. CDR3 amino acids: CASSFGTSPHNEQFF. In nucleotides, the CDR3 is TGTGCCAGCAGTTTCGGGACTAGCCCTCACAATGAGCAGTTCTTC.

The table lists this clonotype with many counts. This chain links TRBV2 with TRBJ2-5; 9 bases fit TRBD1. The trim removed 0 bases at V and 2 bases at J, leaving 13 bases unmatched. The CDR3 has 19 amino acids. The germline CDR1 and CDR2 sequences are SNHLY and FYNNEI. The CDR3 region has the DNA TGTGCCAGCAGTGAAGCGCTTCTGGGACAGGGTGGGACACAAGAGACCCAGTACTTC. Translation gives CASSEALLGQGGTQETQYF.

In this sample, this clonotype turned up once. The chain has TRBV9 and TRBJ2-1; 11 bases match TRBD2. Germline assignment: CDR1 SGDLS and CDR2 YYNGEE. The CDR3 has 17 residues. V gave up 4 bases and J gave up 1 base; unmatched junction bases: 7. The DNA of the CDR3 is TGTGCCAGCAGCTCCCGGACTAGCGGGCCTTCCTACAATGAGCAGTTCTTC. Translation gives CASSSRTSGPSYNEQFF.

There are a few counts of this clonotype. The gene calls are TRBV12-3 or TRBV12-4 and TRBJ1-3; 11 positions agree with TRBD1. The junction had 8 bases not matched to a gene; V was cut back by 8 bases and J by 8 bases. CDR3 size: 14 residues. The CDR3 DNA is TGTGCCAGCGGGACAGGGGGACCTCAGGACACCATATATTTT. This codes for CASGTGGPQDTIYF.

The genes are TRBV19 and TRBJ1-2, with D perhaps matching TRBD1 (6 bases). Trimming stripped 0 bases from V and 4 bases from J, with 15 bases between. The CDR3 is 16 residues long. Germline lookup yields CDR1 LNHDA and CDR2 SQIVND (reference sequence). CDR3 amino acids: CASSIDLGAGFYGYTF. The CDR3 DNA is TGTGCCAGTAGTATAGATCTGGGGGCCGGCTTCTATGGCTACACCTTC.

The V call is TRBV24-1, the J call TRBJ2-3; tentative D call: TRBD1 (5 bases). This CDR3 has 16 residues. CDR1 and CDR2 (germline): KGHDR, SFDVKD. Trimming took off 0 bases at V and 0 bases at J, with 9 bases between the two ends. CDR3 in DNA: TGTGCCACCAGTGATTTGCCCAGGGATAGCACAGATACGCAGTATTTT. Encoded protein: CATSDLPRDSTDTQYF.

The chain has TRBV19 and TRBJ1-5; tentative D call: TRBD1 (5 bases). Germline V gives CDR1 LNHDA, CDR2 SQIVND (reference sequence). The CDR3 has 13 residues. Trimming took off 7 bases at V and 5 bases at J, with 12 bases between the two ends. CDR3 sequence (DNA): TGTGCCAGTATGGGGGGTTTCTATCAGCCCCAGCATTTT. Encoded protein: CASMGGFYQPQHF.

The chain has TRBV20-1 and TRBJ1-2; the D gene is possibly TRBD1 (6 bases). V was trimmed by 1 base and J by 8 bases, leaving 17 bases between them. CDR1 DFQATT and CDR2 SNEGSKA come from the germline V gene (reference sequence). The length of the CDR3 is 14 residues. The CDR3 coding sequence is TGCAGTGCTAGAGTCCTGGGGCAGGGGCGAGGCTACACCTTC. Translation: CSARVLGQGRGYTF.

This clonotype occurred a few times. The chain uses TRBV12-3 or TRBV12-4 and TRBJ2-7; tentative D call: TRBD1 (6 bases). V dropped 6 bases and J dropped 4 bases, with 10 bases sitting between them. This CDR3 contains 12 residues. The CDR3 sequence: CASREQGYEQYF. CDR3 nucleotide sequence: TGTGCCAGCAGAGAACAGGGTTACGAGCAGTACTTC.

Concerning this clonotype: The junction shows a germline mismatch at one end, possibly a read error. The V and J genes are TRBV4-1 and TRBJ1-4; 10 bases agree with TRBD1. This CDR3 region has 16 residues. In germline, CDR1 is MGHRA, CDR2 YSYEKL. In DNA form, the CDR3 reads TGTGCCAGCAGCCACTTACAGGGACAGGGGAATGAAAAACTGTTTTTT. As protein: CASSHLQGQGNEKLFF.

This chain connects TRBV18 to TRBJ2-7; a weak D match, TRBD1 (5 bases). Germline values: CDR1 KGHSH, CDR2 LQKENI. The CDR3 contains 20 residues. Trimming pared 3 bases from V and 0 bases from J, leaving 27 bases between. DNA of the CDR3: TGTGCCAGCTCACCCACCCGTAAGAGACAGCCACAATTAAGCTCCTACGAGCAGTACGTC. This gives the protein CASSPTRKRQPQLSSYEQYV.

As to this clonotype: A read error may produce the germline difference seen at one junction end. This sequence joins TRBV7-7 and TRBJ1-4; no clear D. The germline V gene encodes CDR1 SSHAT and CDR2 FNYEAQ (reference sequence). There are 15 residues in the CDR3. The CDR3 reads CASSLRRRANEKLFF. The CDR3 bases are TGTGCTAGCAGCCTCCGGCGGCGGGCTAATGAAAAACTGTTTTTT.

This clonotype has a count of ten or more. CDR3 in DNA: TGTGCCAGCAGCTGGACAGGGGGCACTGAAGCTTTCTTT. Encoded protein: CASSWTGGTEAFF. This chain joins TRBV19 and TRBJ1-1; 10 positions match TRBD1. J was trimmed by 4 bases and V by 9 bases; bases with no gene match: 5. The CDR3 has 13 amino acids. Germline CDR1 is LNHDA and CDR2 is SQIVND (reference sequence).

The rearrangement joins TRBV27 to TRBJ1-6; D is uncertain. The V and J ends lost 8 bases and 5 bases respectively, with 16 bases between them. Per germline, CDR1 MNHEY and CDR2 SMNVEV (reference sequence). This CDR3 region has 15 residues. The CDR3 DNA sequence: TGTGCCAGCTTCGACGGGAAACCCAATAATTCACCCCTCCACTTT. This encodes CASFDGKPNNSPLHF.

V usage is TRBV7-6 and J usage is TRBJ2-1; D not resolved. Trimming took off 5 bases at V and 0 bases at J, with 20 bases between the two ends. The CDR3 is made up of 18 amino acids. Germline V lookup: CDR1 SGHVS, CDR2 FNYEAQ. CDR3 protein: CASSPYALTESSYNEQFF. CDR3 DNA: TGTGCCAGCAGCCCCTACGCACTCACGGAGAGCTCCTACAATGAGCAGTTCTTC.

Many counts were recorded for this clonotype. The chain combines TRBV5-1 with TRBJ1-1; D not resolved. V lost 4 bases and J 4 bases, leaving 11 bases between the germline ends. Germline CDR1 reads SGHRS; CDR2 reads YFSETQ. The CDR3 spans 13 residues. Written as DNA, the CDR3 is TGCGCCAGCAGCCTTGAAGGGAGCACTGAAGCTTTCTTT. Protein product: CASSLEGSTEAFF.

This clonotype was detected only a few times. This chain links TRBV6-5 with TRBJ2-7, with D hard to call. Germline assignment: CDR1 MNHEY and CDR2 SVGAGI. There are 14 residues in the CDR3. The ends were cut back, 4 bases at V and 9 bases at J, with 19 bases in the middle. The CDR3 nucleotides are TGTGCCAGCAGTTCGGCCTCACCTCTGGTCCCGCAGTACGTC. Translated: CASSSASPLVPQYV.

The chain recombines TRBV2 with TRBJ2-7, with 9 positions matching TRBD1. Germline CDR1 is SNHLY and CDR2 is FYNNEI. CDR3 length equals 15 residues. V gave up 3 bases and J gave up 1 base; unmatched junction bases: 4. CDR3 region: CASSEGTGNSYEQYV. DNA for the CDR3: TGTGCCAGCAGTGAGGGGACAGGGAATTCCTACGAGCAGTACGTC.

Ten or more counts support this clonotype. This rearrangement joins TRBV7-2 to TRBJ2-7; TRBD2 matches at 7 bases. Germline V gene lookup returns CDR1 SGHTA and CDR2 FQGNSA. This CDR3 spans 16 amino acids. Trimming cost V 5 bases and J 3 bases; bases outside gene matches: 13. CDR3 in amino acids: CASSPPGGRGYYEQYF. The CDR3 region has the DNA TGTGCCAGCAGCCCCCCCGGTGGGCGGGGGTACTACGAGCAGTACTTC. The whole variable domain, filled in from reference TRBV7-2 and TRBJ2-7, reads GAGVSQSPSNKVTEKGKDVELRCDPISGHTALYWYRQSLGQGLEFLIYFQGNSAPDKSGLPSDRFSAERTGGSVSTLTIQRTQQEDSAVYLCASSPPGGRGYYEQYFGPGTRLTVT.

This clonotype was counted only a few times. This chain connects TRBV2 to TRBJ1-1, with TRBD1 matching over 7 bases. The CDR3 has 14 residues. CDR1 and CDR2 from the germline V gene are SNHLY and FYNNEI. Unmatched junction bases numbered 7, after V lost 5 bases and J lost 4 bases. In DNA form, the CDR3 reads TGTGCCAGCAGTCCGACAGGGCCGGCCACTGAAGCTTTCTTT. This codes for CASSPTGPATEAFF.

The DNA for the CDR3 is TGTGCCAGCAGTGAAGCGCGACAGCCAAACATTCAGTACTTC. Protein: CASSEARQPNIQYF. The chain recombines TRBV2 with TRBJ2-4, with D possibly TRBD1 on 5 matching bases. The CDR3 spans 14 residues. Germline assignment: CDR1 SNHLY and CDR2 FYNNEI. Trimming left V 0 bases short and J 6 bases short, with 9 bases between.

This chain links TRBV7-8 with TRBJ2-7; D tentatively fits TRBD1 or TRBD2 (5 bases each). Trimming stripped 5 bases from V and 4 bases from J, with 18 bases between. There are 15 residues in the CDR3. Germline V CDR1 and CDR2: SGHVS, FQNEAQ. CDR3 sequence (DNA): TGTGCCAGCAGCCACTTCCGGGACGGGGCGTACGAGCAGTACGTC. This sequence encodes CASSHFRDGAYEQYV.

The J gene is TRBJ1-1, the V gene TRBV18; 9 nucleotides line up with TRBD1. J was trimmed by 3 bases and V by 3 bases; bases with no gene match: 8. The CDR3 consists of 16 residues. Germline V lookup: CDR1 KGHSH, CDR2 LQKENI. The CDR3 loop is CASSPPRQGEDTEAFF. CDR3 in DNA: TGTGCCAGCTCACCCCCCAGACAGGGGGAAGACACTGAAGCTTTCTTT.

This clonotype has at least ten counts. This chain links TRBV7-9 with TRBJ2-1; TRBD1 matches at 9 bases. J gave up 3 bases and V 5 bases, and 8 bases lay outside the gene matches. The length of the CDR3 is 16 residues. Germline V gene sequence: CDR1 SEHNR, CDR2 FQNEAQ (reference sequence). The CDR3 DNA follows: TGTGCCAGCAGCCCCCGCCGGGACAGGGTCTACAATGAGCAGTTCTTC. It translates to CASSPRRDRVYNEQFF.

This rearrangement joins TRBV6-2 or TRBV6-3 to TRBJ1-5; D uncertain. This CDR3 region has 16 residues. Trimming pared 6 bases from V and 3 bases from J, leaving 18 bases between. Germline V CDR1 and CDR2: MNHEY, SVGEGT. Here the CDR3 reads CASSDGLDGINQPQHF. As DNA, the CDR3 is TGTGCCAGCAGCGATGGCCTGGACGGAATCAATCAGCCCCAGCATTTT.